What follows are 16 T cell receptor beta chains derived from one specimen sequenced in a study of T cells in Graves' hyperthyroidism and ophthalmopathy. Regions amplified from RNA transcripts were the TCR beta CDR3 regions. RT-PCR in the first round (using the HTBI primer set) targeted the TCR CDR3. In TCRdb, the multiplex PCR reads were re-called with MiXCR into one record per CDR3 protein. The sample consists of about 59,000 distinct CDR3 sequences, around 53% of them appearing once. Sample: blood. These receptors were taken from an older woman with Graves' ophthalmopathy.

This clonotype was counted once. With a much larger clone just one base away, this may be a read error. The V call is TRBV12-3 or TRBV12-4, the J call TRBJ2-4, with 7 bases that match TRBD1. The CDR3 sequence is 16 residues long. Here the CDR3 reads CASRPLGRGSKNIRYF. In DNA, the CDR3 is TGTGCCAGCAGGCCGTTGGGCAGGGGGTCCAAAAACATTCGGTACTTC.

Ten or more counts support this clonotype. This sequence joins TRBV5-1 and TRBJ2-5; the match to TRBD1 covers 9 bases. This CDR3 region has 17 residues. Losses at the gene ends were 2 bases for V and 5 bases for J; bases not matched to a gene: 13. Germline CDR1 and CDR2: SGHRS and YFSETQ. The CDR3 protein is CASSFDGRTGGGETQYF. CDR3 coding DNA: TGCGCCAGCAGCTTCGATGGGCGCACAGGGGGCGGCGAGACCCAGTACTTC.

This rearrangement joins TRBV19 to TRBJ2-1; the match to TRBD2 covers 12 bases. CDR3 length: 15 residues. Germline CDR1 reads LNHDA; CDR2 reads SQIVND (reference sequence). The V gene end was trimmed by 4 bases and the J gene end by 6 bases; junction bases not matched to a gene: 4. The CDR3 here is CASSKTGLAGNEQFF. CDR3 DNA sequence: TGTGCCAGTAGTAAAACGGGACTAGCGGGCAATGAGCAGTTCTTC.

Many counts were recorded for this clonotype. The chain recombines TRBV18 with TRBJ1-6; TRBD1 is a possible D gene (6 bases). Germline values: CDR1 KGHSH, CDR2 LQKENI. V lost 3 bases and J 8 bases, leaving 11 bases between the germline ends. The CDR3 has 14 residues. The CDR3 spells CASSPYRVDSPLHF. DNA for the CDR3: TGTGCCAGCTCACCCTACAGGGTGGATTCACCCCTCCACTTT.

The sample holds many counts of this clonotype. The rearrangement links TRBV19 to TRBJ2-2; 9 nucleotides line up with TRBD1. The CDR3 extends over 14 amino acids. Germline CDR1 reads LNHDA; CDR2 reads SQIVND (reference sequence). V gave up 9 bases and J gave up 0 bases; unmatched junction bases: 2. This CDR3 is CASGTGTNTGELFF. The CDR3 DNA reads as TGTGCCAGCGGGACAGGGACGAACACCGGGGAGCTGTTTTTT.

The J gene is TRBJ2-5, the V gene TRBV19; 14 positions agree with TRBD2. CDR1 is LNHDA, CDR2 SQIVND, per germline (reference sequence). V was clipped by 7 bases and J by 9 bases; unmatched bases: 7. There are 14 residues in the CDR3. The CDR3 protein is CASTGLAGGKSQYF. In nucleotides, the CDR3 is TGTGCCAGTACTGGACTAGCGGGAGGAAAGTCCCAGTACTTC. Drawing the rest from reference TRBV19 and TRBJ2-5, the complete variable domain is DGGITQSPKYLFRKEGQNVTLSCEQNLNHDAMYWYRQDPGQGLRLIYYSQIVNDFQKGDIAEGYSVSREKKESFPLTVTSAQKNPTAFYLCASTGLAGGKSQYFGPGTRLLVL.

This clonotype was detected ten times or more. The chain uses TRBV4-1 and TRBJ2-3; 8 nucleotides align to TRBD1. Unmatched junction bases numbered 3, after V lost 1 base and J lost 3 bases. Germline lookup yields CDR1 MGHRA and CDR2 YSYEKL. The CDR3 runs to 15 residues. In DNA, the CDR3 is TGCGCCAGCAGCCAAGGACAGGGGAAGACAGATACGCAGTATTTT. Translation gives CASSQGQGKTDTQYF.

The chain joins TRBV25-1 to TRBJ2-5, with D perhaps TRBD1 (6 bases). Trimming took 4 bases from V and 5 from J, leaving 20 bases between them. Germline CDR1 is MGHDK and CDR2 is SYGVNS. The CDR3 extends over 16 amino acids. CDR3: CASSARSGGGRETQYF. The CDR3 DNA reads TGTGCCAGCAGTGCTAGATCTGGTGGGGGCCGGGAGACCCAGTACTTC.

V and J are TRBV12-5 and TRBJ2-3; possibly TRBD2 for D (5 bases). Trimming took off 6 bases at V and 0 bases at J, with 13 bases between the two ends. This CDR3 comprises 15 residues. The germline CDR1 and CDR2 sequences are LGHNT and FRNRAP. DNA of the CDR3: TGTGCTAGTGGGGTAGAGGGAGATAGCACAGATACGCAGTATTTT. This translates into CASGVEGDSTDTQYF. The full variable domain, in which reference TRBV12-5 and TRBJ2-3 provide the parts outside the CDR3, is DARVTQTPRHKVTEMGQEVTMRCQPILGHNTVFWYRQTMMQGLELLAYFRNRAPLDDSGMPKDRFSAEMPDATLATLKIQPSEPRDSAVYFCASGVEGDSTDTQYFGPGTRLTVL.

The gene calls are TRBV12-1 and TRBJ1-3. TRBV12-1 is a pseudogene. This CDR3 comprises 17 residues. The CDR3 bases are TGTGCCAGCAGCCTCGCTGCGGACGTGTGCTCTGGAAGCACCATATATTTT. Translating gives CASSLAADVCSGSTIYF.

The chain joins TRBV15 to TRBJ2-5, with 11 bases fitting TRBD1. The germline V gene has CDR1 LNHNV and CDR2 YYDKDF (reference sequence). With V trimmed by 0 bases and J by 4 bases, 7 bases remained unmatched. The CDR3 covers 17 residues. For the CDR3, the DNA is TGTGCCACCAGCAGAGACATGGACAGGGGGCCGGGAGAGACCCAGTACTTC. It translates to CATSRDMDRGPGETQYF.

This clonotype was counted many times. V usage is TRBV7-9 and J usage is TRBJ2-7; D uncertain. Trimming left V 2 bases short and J 2 bases short, with 7 bases between. This CDR3 is 13 amino acids long. The V gene's germline CDR1 is SEHNR and CDR2 FQNEAQ (reference sequence). In DNA, the CDR3 is TGTGCCAGCAGCTTATACCCAACCTACGAGCAGTACTTC. Amino acid sequence: CASSLYPTYEQYF.

This clonotype has at least ten counts. This chain joins TRBV2 and TRBJ2-3; 9 bases match TRBD1. In germline, CDR1 is SNHLY, CDR2 FYNNEI. CDR3 length: 15 amino acids. The J segment lost 3 bases and the V segment lost 3 bases, leaving 4 bases of the junction unmatched. The CDR3, as DNA: TGTGCCAGCAGTGATCGGGGACAGGGAACAGATACGCAGTATTTT. Protein sequence: CASSDRGQGTDTQYF.

CDR3 coding DNA: TGTGCCAGCAGCGTAGGACAGGCAGACAATGAGCAGTTCTTC. Its protein is CASSVGQADNEQFF. The chain employs TRBV9 and TRBJ2-1; the D gene is possibly TRBD1 (6 bases). CDR1 SGDLS and CDR2 YYNGEE come from the germline V gene. Trimming pared 0 bases from V and 5 bases from J, leaving 9 bases between. The CDR3 is 14 residues long.

Many counts were recorded for this clonotype. The chain joins TRBV6-6 to TRBJ1-1; D unresolved. The CDR3 has 12 amino acids. CDR1 MNHNY and CDR2 SVGAGI come from the germline V gene (reference sequence). V was cut by 6 bases and J by 4 bases, with 9 bases left in between. CDR3 in DNA: TGTGCCAGCAGCTACGATGCCACTGAAGCTTTCTTT. This gives the protein CASSYDATEAFF.

This clonotype showed up just once. Given the absence of the conserved phenylalanine or tryptophan at the CDR3 end, a read error is likely. No DNA is shown, since the ends of the CDR3 on it are uncertain; the CDR3 is the one TCRdb lists. The V gene is TRBV9, the J gene TRBJ2-1; the table's D call TRBD2 went unverified against the DNA. Germline CDR1 reads SGDLS; CDR2 reads YYNGEE. The CDR3 adds up to 17 amino acids, both ends counted. The CDR3: CASSSSLAGGPGNEQSS.